This TCR beta chain was captured in a study of OX40 agonist ivuxolimab in advanced cancers. Study-wide results and limits: Clonal expansion was seen in CD4+ and CD8+ blood T cells by week 6 at 0.1 to 3.0 mg/kg. Partial responders receiving 0.1-3.0 mg/kg showed among the lowest clonal expansion.

About this clone: Antigen specificity is unknown.

Samples of blood were obtained at baseline, on cycle 4 day 1, and on cycle 7 day 1. Sequenced by immunoSEQ multiplex PCR; TCRdb stores in-frame clones only, minus some. This table holds around 26,000 clones, roughly four fifths found once. The CDR3 covers 15 residues. Between the trimmed V and J ends, which lost 0 bases and 5 bases, there was a span of 11 bases. CDR1 and CDR2 (germline): SGHKS, YYEKEE (reference sequence). The TCR sequence derives from an adult with an advanced solid tumor such as melanoma, head and neck, liver or kidney cancer. Sample: CD4+ or CD8+ T cells sorted from blood, taken in a trial of the OX40 agonist ivuxolimab. The chain recombines TRBV5-5 with TRBJ2-2, with D perhaps TRBD1 (6 bases). CDR3 amino acids: CASSLGGPGTGELFF. CDR3 DNA: TGTGCCAGCAGCTTGGGGGGGCCAGGGACCGGGGAGCTGTTTTTT.